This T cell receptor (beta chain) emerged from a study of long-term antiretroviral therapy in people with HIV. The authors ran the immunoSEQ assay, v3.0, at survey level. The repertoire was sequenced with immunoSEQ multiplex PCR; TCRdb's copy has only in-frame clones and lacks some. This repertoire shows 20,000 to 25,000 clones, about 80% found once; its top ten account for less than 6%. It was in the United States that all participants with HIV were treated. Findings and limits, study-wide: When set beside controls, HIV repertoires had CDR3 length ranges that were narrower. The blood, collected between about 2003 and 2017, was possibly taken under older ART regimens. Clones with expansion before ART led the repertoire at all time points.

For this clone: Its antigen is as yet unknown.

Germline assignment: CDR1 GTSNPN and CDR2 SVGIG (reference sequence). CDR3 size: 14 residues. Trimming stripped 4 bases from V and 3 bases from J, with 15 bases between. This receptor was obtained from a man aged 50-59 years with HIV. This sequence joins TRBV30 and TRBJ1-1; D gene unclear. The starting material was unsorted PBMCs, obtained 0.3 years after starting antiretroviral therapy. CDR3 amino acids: CAWKSRSSDTEAFF. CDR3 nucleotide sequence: TGTGCCTGGAAGTCGCGGTCTTCGGACACTGAAGCTTTCTTT.